This TCR beta chain was identified during a study of PD-L1 blockade in urothelial cancer. Study information: The year 2014 saw patients start atezolizumab, 1,200 mg intravenously every 3 weeks. Male patients with bladder-origin urothelial cancer numbered about 90% of the roughly 29. Blood samples had a median of roughly 140,000 T cells, roughly 84,000 unique TCRs, and clonality roughly 0.073. Study-wide results and caveats: Pretreatment TCR clonality in blood under the median foretold superior survival.

TCRdb's table, derived via immunoSEQ multiplex PCR, lists solely in-frame clones and lacks some. The sample contains around 100,000 clones, approximately 90% of which appear only once. The CDR3 is 13 amino acids. Germline CDR1 reads SGDLS; CDR2 reads YYNGEE. Deletions cut 4 bases from V and 1 base from J, with 8 bases between. A word on this clone: The target antigen is unknown.

The time point is: peripheral blood 6 weeks after treatment start. This sequence originates from a man aged 55 to 70 with urothelial cancer. The source was PBMCs, collected around atezolizumab (anti-PD-L1) treatment. This rearrangement joins TRBV9 to TRBJ1-1; D remains unclear. CDR3 sequence (DNA): TGTGCCAGCAGCTCCCACACGAACACTGAAGCTTTCTTT. Its protein is CASSSHTNTEAFF.